Sequencing of this T cell receptor (beta chain) was carried out in a study of CD8 T cells in Susac syndrome. The CDR3 is made up of 14 amino acids. V was clipped by 3 bases and J by 4 bases; unmatched bases: 5. In germline, CDR1 is SGDLS, CDR2 YYNGEE. When the RNA was reverse transcribed, random hexamers were used with an input of about 0.5 to 1 ug. Amplification of TCR beta CDR3 used immunoSEQ multiplex PCR across 54 Vbeta and 13 Jbeta. TCRdb re-called the immunoSEQ multiplex PCR reads with MiXCR, one entry per CDR3 protein. This sample yields around 300,000 distinct CDR3 sequences, of which roughly 94% are seen a single time; approximately 0.065% belongs to the top ten.

This TCR derives from a human donor with multiple sclerosis. Material for sequencing was CD4+ T cells from PBMCs. The rearrangement links TRBV9 to TRBJ1-2; 8 nucleotides match TRBD1. The CDR3 protein is CASSATTGAYGYTF. CDR3 nucleotides: TGTGCCAGCAGCGCCACGACAGGGGCCTATGGCTACACCTTC.